This record concerns one T cell receptor (beta chain) sequence. Its antigen is as yet unknown. This specimen comes from a study of shared clonotypes between healthy human individuals. General observations from the study: Sequencing depth was expected to influence donor clonotype sharing. Naive subsets tended to show greater estimated richness than memory subsets. In a few donors, 4.5% to 5.5% of naive CD4 clonotypes appeared in common.

The germline CDR1 and CDR2 sequences are GTSNPN and SVGIG (reference sequence). V was cut by 0 bases and J by 0 bases, with 11 bases left in between. The CDR3 is 15 amino acids. The table came from immunoSEQ multiplex PCR; TCRdb's copy has only in-frame clones and leaves some out. The sample has roughly 1,600,000 clones, approximately 98.5% seen once; the top ten hold roughly 0.35%. Within Nashville, Tennessee resided all donors, each a Caucasian adult. The source is a man aged 25-40 years in good health. The sequenced sample was naive CD4+ T cells sorted from blood. The subset was: CD45RA+ positively selected. The gene calls are TRBV30 and TRBJ1-2; weak D call: TRBD1 (5 bases). CDR3: CAWSVTTVSNYGYTF. In nucleotides, the CDR3 is TGTGCCTGGAGTGTAACGACAGTCTCTAACTATGGCTACACCTTC.